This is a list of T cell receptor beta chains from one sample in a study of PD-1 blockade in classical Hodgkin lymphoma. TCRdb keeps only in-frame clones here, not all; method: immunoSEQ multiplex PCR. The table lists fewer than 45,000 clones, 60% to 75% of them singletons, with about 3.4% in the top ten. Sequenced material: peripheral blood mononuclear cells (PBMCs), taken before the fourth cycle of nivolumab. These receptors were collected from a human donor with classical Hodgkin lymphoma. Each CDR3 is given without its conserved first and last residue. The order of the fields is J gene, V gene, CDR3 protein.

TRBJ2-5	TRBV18	ASSPLGETQY
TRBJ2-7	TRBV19	ASSTGRAGTYEQY
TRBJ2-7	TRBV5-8	ASSLTRTGFHEQY
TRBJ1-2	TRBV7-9	ASSLDLDIPGYT
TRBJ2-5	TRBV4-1	ASSRPGGLETQY
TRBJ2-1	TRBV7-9	ASSPGRALRDEQF
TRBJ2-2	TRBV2	ASSEDRGLSGELF
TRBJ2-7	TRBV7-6	ASSLDTAPYEQY
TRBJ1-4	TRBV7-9	ASSLTRGATNEKLF
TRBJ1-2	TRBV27	ASSFRVPLYGYT
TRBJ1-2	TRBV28	ATSVGGYGYT
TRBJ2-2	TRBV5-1	ASSPTGGSNTGELF
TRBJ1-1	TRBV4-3	ASSLVWGLDTEAF